These 18 T cell receptor beta chains originate from one sample sequenced in a study of T cells after yellow fever vaccination. TCRdb fed the 5' RACE reads into MiXCR, producing one record per CDR3 protein. The table shows some 500,000 distinct CDR3 sequences, with less than 15% occurring only once. Sample: PBMCs, taken on the day of the yellow fever booster vaccination. The receptors were gathered from a man aged 30 to 45 who received the YFV17D yellow fever vaccine.

This clonotype was counted between two and nine times. The chain uses TRBV5-1 and TRBJ2-7, with unresolved D. Germline-derived CDR1 and CDR2 are SGHRS and YFSETQ. This CDR3 has 15 residues. V shed 1 base and J shed 2 bases, with 13 bases lying between them. CDR3 amino acids: CASSLSSAGPYEQYF. The CDR3 DNA follows: TGCGCCAGCAGCTTGAGCTCCGCCGGCCCCTACGAGCAGTACTTC.

The genes are TRBV7-2 and TRBJ2-3; D not resolved. CDR3 length: 15 amino acids. Trimming stripped 4 bases from V and 0 bases from J, with 11 bases between. Germline-derived CDR1 and CDR2 are SGHTA and FQGNSA. The CDR3 region has the DNA TGTGCCAGCAGCTCCTACACCTATAGCACAGATACGCAGTATTTT. This encodes CASSSYTYSTDTQYF. Variable domain in full (rest from reference TRBV7-2 and TRBJ2-3): GAGVSQSPSNKVTEKGKDVELRCDPISGHTALYWYRQSLGQGLEFLIYFQGNSAPDKSGLPSDRFSAERTGGSVSTLTIQRTQQEDSAVYLCASSSYTYSTDTQYFGPGTRLTVL.

V and J are TRBV20-1 and TRBJ2-7; D is possibly TRBD1 (6 bases). Germline-derived CDR1 and CDR2 are DFQATT and SNEGSKA (reference sequence). Trimming left V 6 bases short and J 2 bases short, with 17 bases between. The CDR3 runs to 14 residues. This CDR3 reads CSASRDPGAYEQYF. CDR3 sequence (DNA): TGCAGTGCGTCCCGGGACCCAGGGGCCTACGAGCAGTACTTC.

This clonotype was seen a handful of times. J is TRBJ2-7 and V is TRBV20-1; the match to TRBD1 covers 10 bases. V trimming: 6 bases; J trimming: 5 bases; junction bases outside the gene matches: 13. The CDR3 sequence is 15 residues long. Germline loops: CDR1 DFQATT, CDR2 SNEGSKA (reference sequence). This chain's CDR3 is CSASPGQGLANEQYF. The DNA for the CDR3 is TGCAGTGCCAGTCCGGGACAGGGGCTTGCCAACGAGCAGTACTTC.

J is TRBJ2-2 and V is TRBV28; the match to TRBD2 covers 9 bases. The J segment lost 7 bases and the V segment lost 2 bases, leaving 2 bases of the junction unmatched. This CDR3 comprises 14 residues. Germline lookup yields CDR1 MDHEN and CDR2 SYDVKM. The CDR3: CASSLAGGIGELFF. Here the CDR3 DNA reads TGTGCCAGCAGTTTAGCGGGAGGGATCGGGGAGCTGTTTTTT.

This clonotype was seen more than once but under ten times. The chain uses TRBV7-2 and TRBJ1-2; no definite D call. Germline loops: CDR1 SGHTA, CDR2 FQGNSA. CDR3 length: 14 residues. The V end was cut by 1 base, the J end by 5 bases, with 11 bases between. For the CDR3, the DNA is TGTGCCAGCAGCTTAGGGTATGCGTCTTATGGCTACACCTTC. Encoded protein: CASSLGYASYGYTF.

This chain links TRBV2 with TRBJ2-7; TRBD2 agrees at 12 bases. The CDR3 loop spans 17 amino acids. The germline V gene encodes CDR1 SNHLY and CDR2 FYNNEI. Trimming removed 11 bases from V and 6 bases from J; junction bases left unmatched: 20. The CDR3 loop is CACCRPMRLAGEFEQYF. Written as DNA, the CDR3 is TGTGCCTGCTGTAGGCCCATGCGACTAGCGGGAGAATTCGAGCAGTACTTC.

V usage is TRBV25-1 and J usage is TRBJ2-3, with D possibly matching TRBD1 (5 bases). The CDR3 is made up of 13 amino acids. CDR1 is MGHDK and CDR2 is SYGVNS in the germline V gene. Trimming pared 6 bases from V and 0 bases from J, leaving 7 bases between. CDR3 in amino acids: CASSRQSTDTQYF. CDR3 bases: TGTGCCAGCAGCCGACAGAGCACAGATACGCAGTATTTT.

This clonotype has just a few counts. The V and J genes are TRBV6-2 or TRBV6-3 and TRBJ1-1, with D tentatively TRBD1 (6 bases). Trimming removed 6 bases from V and 3 bases from J, with 11 bases in between. The CDR3 length is 13 residues. Germline values: CDR1 MNHEY, CDR2 SVGEGT. This CDR3 is CASRLGQYTEAFF. The CDR3 DNA is TGTGCCAGCAGGCTCGGACAGTACACTGAAGCTTTCTTT.

The rearrangement joins TRBV4-3 to TRBJ2-7, with D possibly TRBD1 on 5 matching bases. The germline CDR1 and CDR2 sequences are LGHNA and YSLEER. Trimming stripped 0 bases from V and 2 bases from J, with 14 bases between. This CDR3 comprises 16 residues. The CDR3 loop reads CASSQDRATDTYEQYF. The CDR3 bases are TGCGCCAGCAGCCAAGATCGGGCGACAGACACCTACGAGCAGTACTTC.

A few counts support this clonotype. The chain has TRBV7-2 and TRBJ2-7; TRBD2 matches at 9 bases. CDR3 length: 16 amino acids. Trimming took 3 bases from V and 2 from J; bases not matched to a gene: 8. In germline, CDR1 is SGHTA, CDR2 FQGNSA. CDR3 bases: TGTGCCAGCAGCTTCGGTAGCGGGAGTTTAGCCTACGAGCAGTACTTC. It is translated as CASSFGSGSLAYEQYF.

The rearrangement uses TRBV24-1 and TRBJ2-7; 7 bases are a match to TRBD1. The germline V gene encodes CDR1 KGHDR and CDR2 SFDVKD. The CDR3 length is 14 residues. With 4 bases clipped from V and 3 bases from J, the junction kept 5 bases outside the gene matches. The CDR3 here is CATSEPGGSYEQYF. The CDR3 DNA is TGTGCCACCAGTGAGCCAGGGGGAAGCTACGAGCAGTACTTC.

This clonotype appeared a few times. This sequence joins TRBV20-1 and TRBJ2-1; 7 nucleotides match TRBD2. The CDR3 runs to 14 residues. J was trimmed by 6 bases and V by 4 bases; bases with no gene match: 9. Germline V gene data show CDR1 as DFQATT and CDR2 as SNEGSKA (reference sequence). CDR3 DNA: TGCAGTGCTAAGGGGCTAGCGGAGCCCAATGAGCAGTTCTTC. Translated: CSAKGLAEPNEQFF.

The chain employs TRBV20-1 and TRBJ2-7; 8 bases are a match to TRBD2. Germline V gene data show CDR1 as DFQATT and CDR2 as SNEGSKA (reference sequence). This CDR3 is 14 amino acids long. V shed 1 base and J 5 bases; nucleotides not matched to a gene: 7. CDR3 protein: CSARGKSGSNEQYF. CDR3 nucleotides: TGCAGTGCTAGAGGTAAAAGCGGGAGTAACGAGCAGTACTTC.

This chain connects TRBV11-1 to TRBJ2-7, with 11 bases matching TRBD2. Germline CDR1 reads SGHAT; CDR2 reads FQDESV (reference sequence). The junction had 16 bases not matched to a gene; V was cut back by 5 bases and J by 4 bases. The CDR3 consists of 18 residues. The CDR3 here is CASSPNPSSGRAGYEQYF. CDR3 sequence (DNA): TGTGCCAGCAGCCCGAACCCGAGTAGCGGGAGGGCCGGTTACGAGCAGTACTTC.

This clonotype appeared a few times. V gene TRBV21-1 combines with J gene TRBJ2-7. TRBV21-1 is reported as a pseudogene. The CDR3 has 13 amino acids. The CDR3: CASSKRRLNEQYF. The CDR3 DNA sequence: TGTGCCAGCAGCAAACGCAGGCTCAACGAGCAGTACTTC.

This chain connects TRBV5-4 to TRBJ2-7; TRBD2 is a possible D gene (7 bases). This CDR3 is 15 amino acids long. The germline gives CDR1 SGHNT, CDR2 YYREEE (reference sequence). V was clipped by 4 bases and J by 3 bases, with 17 bases between them. CDR3 in amino acids: CASSTGGQGHYEQYF. In nucleotides, the CDR3 is TGTGCCAGCAGCACGGGGGGCCAGGGGCACTACGAGCAGTACTTC.

The rearrangement links TRBV18 to TRBJ2-5, with 7 positions matching TRBD2. The CDR3 extends over 16 amino acids. Germline loops: CDR1 KGHSH, CDR2 LQKENI. V was clipped by 0 bases and J by 5 bases; unmatched bases: 9. CDR3 sequence (DNA): TGTGCCAGCTCACCACCGAGGGAGGGCCCGGTGGAGACCCAGTACTTC. This translates into CASSPPREGPVETQYF.